Many counts were recorded for the clone carrying this TCR beta chain. Its specificity is not known. Together with a sample-barcoded 5' primer, a J-beta primer mix was included in a second PCR lasting 7 to 11 cycles. MiXCR was run by TCRdb on the 5' RACE reads, yielding one entry per CDR3 protein. This sample yields around 1,500,000 distinct CDR3 sequences, of which 28% are seen a single time; 7% to 9% belongs to the top ten. The CDR3 spans 12 residues. CDR1 and CDR2 from the germline V gene are LGHNT and FRNRAP. The V end was cut by 5 bases, the J end by 7 bases, with 12 bases between. This sample is drawn from a study of blood T cells in healthy people across ages. Study-wide findings and caveats: PBMCs that were unsorted prevented a conclusive naive versus antigen-experienced comparison.

Specimen: blood. The V call is TRBV12-5, the J call TRBJ2-7; the D gene is possibly TRBD1 (6 bases). This receptor was taken from a woman aged 25 to 45 in good health. CDR3 residues: CASGNQRGEQYF. CDR3 in DNA: TGTGCTAGTGGTAACCAAAGGGGGGAGCAGTACTTC.